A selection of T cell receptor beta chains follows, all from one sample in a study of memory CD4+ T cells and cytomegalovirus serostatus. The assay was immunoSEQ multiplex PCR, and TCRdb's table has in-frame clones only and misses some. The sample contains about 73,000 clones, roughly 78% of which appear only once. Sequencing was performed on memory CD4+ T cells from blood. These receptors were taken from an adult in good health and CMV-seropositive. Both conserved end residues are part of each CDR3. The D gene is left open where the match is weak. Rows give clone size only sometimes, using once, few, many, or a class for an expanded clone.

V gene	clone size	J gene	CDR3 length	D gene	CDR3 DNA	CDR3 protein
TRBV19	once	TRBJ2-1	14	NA	TGTGCCAGTATTAGAGCGGTGGGAGGTAATGAGCAGTTCTTC	CASIRAVGGNEQFF
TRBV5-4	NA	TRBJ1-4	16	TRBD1	TGTGCCAGCAGCTCGGAACCGGGACAGCTTAATGAAAAACTGTTTTTT	CASSSEPGQLNEKLFF
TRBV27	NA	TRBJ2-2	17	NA	TGTGCCAGCAGATCCCTGGGGGGCGGGAGAGACACCGGGGAGCTGTTTTTT	CASRSLGGGRDTGELFF
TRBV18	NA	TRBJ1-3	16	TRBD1	TGTGCCAGCTCACCCGAACAGGGGGTGGCTGGAAACACCATATATTTT	CASSPEQGVAGNTIYF
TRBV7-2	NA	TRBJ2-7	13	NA	TGTGCCAGCAGCTCCTCGGGTGGGTACGAGCAGTACTTC	CASSSSGGYEQYF
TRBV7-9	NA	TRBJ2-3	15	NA	TGTGCCAGCAGCTTGCGAGACTTACGCACAGATACGCAGTATTTT	CASSLRDLRTDTQYF
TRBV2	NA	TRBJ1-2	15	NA	TGTGCCAGCAGGTTCGACGGGCCGACCAACTATGGCTACACCTTC	CASRFDGPTNYGYTF
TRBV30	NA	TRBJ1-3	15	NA	TGTGCCTGGAGTCACGGACAGAACGCTGGAAACACCATATATTTT	CAWSHGQNAGNTIYF
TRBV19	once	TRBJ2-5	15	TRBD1	TGTGCCAGTAGTAGGGACCGGACAGGTCGAGAGACCCAGTACTTC	CASSRDRTGRETQYF
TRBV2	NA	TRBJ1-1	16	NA	TGTGCCAGCAGTGAATACCAGGGGAGTTTGAGCACTGAAGCTTTCTTT	CASSEYQGSLSTEAFF
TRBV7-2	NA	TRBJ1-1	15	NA	TGTGCCAGCAGCCCACTTGCGGGTTTAAACACTGAAGCTTTCTTT	CASSPLAGLNTEAFF
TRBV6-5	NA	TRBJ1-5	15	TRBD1	TGTGCCAGCAGTTACCGACAGGGTCTCAATCAGCCCCAGCATTTT	CASSYRQGLNQPQHF
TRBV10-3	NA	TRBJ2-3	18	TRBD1	TGTGCCATCAGTGATAGTGGACAGGCGGCTGCGGGCACAGATACGCAGTATTTT	CAISDSGQAAAGTDTQYF
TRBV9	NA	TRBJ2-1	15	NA	TGTGCCAGCAGCGTGAGTAGCGGATCCTACAATGAGCAGTTCTTC	CASSVSSGSYNEQFF
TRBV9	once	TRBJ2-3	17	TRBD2	TGTGCCAGCAGCGTCGGTGGCGGGGGGGGTAGCACAGATACGCAGTATTTT	CASSVGGGGGSTDTQYF
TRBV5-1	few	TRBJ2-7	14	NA	TGCGCCAGCAGCACCGGGTCAACCACCTACGAGCAGTACTTC	CASSTGSTTYEQYF
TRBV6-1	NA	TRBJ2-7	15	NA	TGTGCCAGCAGTGAATATCGGAGTTGGAACTACGAGCAGTACTTC	CASSEYRSWNYEQYF
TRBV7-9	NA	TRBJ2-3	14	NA	TGTGCCAGCAGACCTAGGGCCCTCGGGGATACGCAGTATTTT	CASRPRALGDTQYF
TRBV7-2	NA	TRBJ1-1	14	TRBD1	TGTGCCAGCAGCTTTAACAGGGGGGAGACTGAAGCTTTCTTT	CASSFNRGETEAFF
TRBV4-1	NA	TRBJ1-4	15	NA	TGCGCCAGCAGACCAACAGGGTCAACTAATGAAAAACTGTTTTTT	CASRPTGSTNEKLFF
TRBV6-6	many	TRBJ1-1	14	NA	TGTGCCAGCAGTTACTTGGGGATGGACACTGAAGCTTTCTTT	CASSYLGMDTEAFF
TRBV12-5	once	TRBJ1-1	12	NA	TGTGCTAGTAGGGGGGAAAACACTGAAGCTTTCTTT	CASRGENTEAFF
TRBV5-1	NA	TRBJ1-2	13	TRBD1	TGCGCCAGCAGCAGGGGACAGGGACATGGCTACACCTTC	CASSRGQGHGYTF
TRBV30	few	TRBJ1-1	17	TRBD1	TGTGCCTGGAGTGCCCCCGACAGGGCTGGCGTGAACACTGAAGCTTTCTTT	CAWSAPDRAGVNTEAFF